These 26 T cell receptor beta chains originate from one sample sequenced in a study of control samples from healthy donors and cancer patients (dated by TCRdb to the early 2020s). Library preparation used the immunoSEQ multiplex PCR assay. In TCRdb, the immuneACCESS table is reduced to in-frame sequences with V and J assigned. These tables do not hold every clone; where another copy was compared, an unresolved V gene accounts for under half, and the others remain unexplained. The sample table holds about 59,000 clones, of which 92% were seen once. Of the sample, 1.5% to 2% is held by the ten largest clones. Sequences were obtained from PBMCs. The receptors come from a man aged 40-50 years with colorectal cancer.

The rearrangement links TRBV9 to TRBJ1-4, with 7 bases lining up with TRBD1. The CDR3 is 16 amino acids. Germline V lookup: CDR1 SGDLS, CDR2 YYNGEE. Losses at the gene ends were 0 bases for V and 2 bases for J; bases not matched to a gene: 4. The CDR3, as DNA: TGTGCCAGCAGCGTAGGGCTGGGACAGACTAATGAAAAACTGTTTTTT. It specifies CASSVGLGQTNEKLFF.

The V gene is TRBV3-1 (or the pseudogene TRBV3-2), the J gene TRBJ2-3; TRBD1 agrees at 7 bases. Losses at the gene ends were 3 bases for V and 6 bases for J; bases not matched to a gene: 15. Germline CDR1 LGHDT, CDR2 YNNKEL (reference sequence). CDR3 length equals 17 residues. The CDR3 DNA reads as TGTGCCAGCAGCCATCGCCGGACAGGCCCTTTTTCGGATACGCAGTATTTT. This translates into CASSHRRTGPFSDTQYF.

The rearrangement uses TRBV7-2 and TRBJ2-5; a possible D gene is TRBD2 (6 bases). The CDR3 totals 12 residues. Trimming cost V 2 bases and J 7 bases, with 8 bases left between them. Germline V gene lookup returns CDR1 SGHTA and CDR2 FQGNSA. The CDR3 here is CASSLRGGTQYF. The CDR3 DNA follows: TGTGCCAGCAGCTTACGGGGAGGGACCCAGTACTTC.

This sequence joins TRBV18 and TRBJ2-1; unclear D gene. Germline V gives CDR1 KGHSH, CDR2 LQKENI. The CDR3 length is 11 residues. V lost 2 bases, J lost 8 bases, and 4 bases lay in between. The CDR3 loop is CASSPKDEQFF. CDR3 in DNA: TGTGCCAGCTCACCAAAGGATGAGCAGTTCTTC.

Here the CDR3 reads CASSVYTVPSSGNTIYF. CDR3 DNA sequence: TGTGCCAGCAGCGTATACACGGTGCCTTCCTCTGGAAACACCATATATTTT. The chain employs TRBV9 and TRBJ1-3; D ambiguous. The ends were cut back, 1 base at V and 0 bases at J, with 14 bases in the middle. Germline CDR1 is SGDLS and CDR2 is YYNGEE. The CDR3 runs to 17 residues.

The chain combines TRBV5-8 with TRBJ1-1, with no clear D. The germline V gene encodes CDR1 SGHTS and CDR2 YDEGEE. V was cut by 4 bases and J by 0 bases, with 7 bases left in between. The CDR3 extends over 13 amino acids. The CDR3 coding sequence is TGTGCCAGCAGCCCCAACATGAACACTGAAGCTTTCTTT. Residues: CASSPNMNTEAFF.

The chain is built from TRBV21-1 and TRBJ1-2; the listed D gene, TRBD1, was not tested against the DNA. TRBV21-1 is given as a pseudogene. This CDR3 has 13 amino acids. For the CDR3, the DNA is TGTGCCAGCAGCGGCCGGGACAGCTATGGCTACACCTTC. This gives the protein CASSGRDSYGYTF.

The J gene is TRBJ2-5, the V gene TRBV2; tentatively, D is TRBD2 (5 bases). Per the germline V gene, CDR1 is SNHLY and CDR2 is FYNNEI. Trimming removed 8 bases at V and 2 bases at J, with 21 bases between. The CDR3 runs to 16 residues. The CDR3 protein is CASSVQGSSRQETQYF. CDR3 DNA sequence: TGTGCCAGCTCCGTGCAAGGGAGTAGTCGACAAGAGACCCAGTACTTC.

V and J are TRBV5-6 and TRBJ2-7; 7 nucleotides align to TRBD1. Germline CDR1 is SGHDT and CDR2 is YYEEEE. The V segment lost 3 bases and the J segment 0 bases; nucleotides outside the gene matches: 9. The CDR3 is 16 residues long. CDR3 in DNA: TGTGCCAGCAGCTCGCTTACAGGGGTAAGCTCCTACGAGCAGTACTTC. It codes for CASSSLTGVSSYEQYF. The entire variable domain, with the rest obtained from reference TRBV5-6 and TRBJ2-7, is as follows: DAGVTQSPTHLIKTRGQQVTLRCSPKSGHDTVSWYQQALGQGPQFIFQYYEEEERQRGNFPDRFSGHQFPNYSSELNVNALLLGDSALYLCASSSLTGVSSYEQYFGPGTRLTVT.

The gene calls are TRBV27 and TRBJ1-5; 9 nucleotides line up with TRBD1. Germline V lookup: CDR1 MNHEY, CDR2 SMNVEV (reference sequence). J gave up 4 bases and V 5 bases, and 6 bases lay outside the gene matches. The CDR3 is 15 amino acids. CDR3 amino acids: CASSPPGQGNQPQHF. CDR3 bases: TGTGCCAGCAGTCCCCCGGGACAGGGTAATCAGCCCCAGCATTTT.

The rearrangement uses TRBV5-1 and TRBJ2-7; 8 nucleotides match TRBD1. V dropped 4 bases and J dropped 3; count of bases not matched to a gene: 12. Germline V gene data show CDR1 as SGHRS and CDR2 as YFSETQ. The CDR3 is made up of 16 amino acids. DNA for the CDR3: TGCGCCAGCAGCAATACTCCGACAGGGGAAGGCTACGAGCAGTACTTC. Translation gives CASSNTPTGEGYEQYF.

V and J are TRBV4-3 and TRBJ1-2; unclear D gene. Deletions cut 4 bases from V and 1 base from J, with 16 bases between. CDR1 is LGHNA and CDR2 is YSLEER in the germline V gene. CDR3 length: 16 residues. The CDR3 nucleotides read TGCGCCAGCAGCCCCGCAGAGGCAACTGATAACTATGGCTACACCTTC. This gives the protein CASSPAEATDNYGYTF.

The chain joins TRBV5-6 to TRBJ1-4, with 8 bases identical to TRBD1. Losses at the gene ends were 3 bases for V and 7 bases for J; bases not matched to a gene: 5. The CDR3 runs to 14 residues. The germline gives CDR1 SGHDT, CDR2 YYEEEE. This chain's CDR3 is CASSYRGGGEKLFF. DNA of the CDR3: TGTGCCAGCAGCTACAGGGGGGGTGGTGAAAAACTGTTTTTT. Using reference TRBV5-6 and TRBJ1-4 for the parts outside the CDR3, the full variable domain is DAGVTQSPTHLIKTRGQQVTLRCSPKSGHDTVSWYQQALGQGPQFIFQYYEEEERQRGNFPDRFSGHQFPNYSSELNVNALLLGDSALYLCASSYRGGGEKLFFGSGTQLSVL.

The rearrangement uses TRBV10-2 and TRBJ1-3; no definite D call. Trimming left V 8 bases short and J 2 bases short, with 4 bases between. Germline assignment: CDR1 WSHSY and CDR2 SAAADI. The CDR3 sequence is 11 residues long. CDR3 sequence (DNA): TGCGCCAGCTGGGCTGGAAACACCATATATTTT. It yields the protein CASWAGNTIYF.

This rearrangement joins TRBV10-1 to TRBJ2-7; D unclear. The V gene lost 6 bases and the J gene lost 3 bases, with 18 bases spanning the gap. The CDR3 is 15 amino acids. Germline V CDR1 and CDR2: WNHNN, SYGVQD (reference sequence). CDR3 sequence reads: CASRELHPYNYEQYF. The CDR3 region has the DNA TGCGCCAGCAGAGAACTCCACCCTTATAACTACGAGCAGTACTTC.

This chain joins TRBV5-5 and TRBJ2-1, with D perhaps matching TRBD1 or TRBD2 (5 bases each). In germline, CDR1 is SGHKS, CDR2 YYEKEE (reference sequence). Trimming removed 0 bases at V and 5 bases at J, with 9 bases between. This CDR3 spans 14 amino acids. The CDR3 coding sequence is TGTGCCAGCAGCTTGGACGGGGCGAACAATGAGCAGTTCTTC. Protein sequence: CASSLDGANNEQFF. Drawing the rest from reference TRBV5-5 and TRBJ2-1, the complete variable domain is DAGVTQSPTHLIKTRGQQVTLRCSPISGHKSVSWYQQVLGQGPQFIFQYYEKEERGRGNFPDRFSARQFPNYSSELNVNALLLGDSALYLCASSLDGANNEQFFGPGTRLTVL.

This chain uses TRBV2 with TRBJ2-2, with D maybe TRBD1 (5 bases). V lost 4 bases to trimming and J lost 0 bases, with 21 bases between them. The germline V gene encodes CDR1 SNHLY and CDR2 FYNNEI. The CDR3 sequence is 19 residues long. The CDR3 sequence: CASSVKGVGLSANTGELFF. CDR3 DNA: TGTGCCAGCAGTGTTAAAGGGGTAGGGCTCTCAGCGAACACCGGGGAGCTGTTTTTT.

This chain uses TRBV20-1 with TRBJ2-5; 10 bases agree with TRBD1. Trimming took 3 bases from V and 2 from J; bases not matched to a gene: 9. Germline V gene sequence: CDR1 DFQATT, CDR2 SNEGSKA (reference sequence). CDR3 length: 16 amino acids. CDR3: CSASGQGVALQETQYF. For the CDR3, the DNA is TGCAGTGCTAGTGGACAGGGGGTTGCTCTACAAGAGACCCAGTACTTC.

The rearrangement uses TRBV6-5 and TRBJ2-5; TRBD1 agrees at 11 bases. Trimming cost V 6 bases and J 7 bases; bases outside gene matches: 4. The CDR3 covers 13 residues. Germline V gene data show CDR1 as MNHEY and CDR2 as SVGAGI. As DNA, the CDR3 is TGTGCCAGCAGGGACAGGGGGCTATGGACCCAGTACTTC. It codes for CASRDRGLWTQYF.

The chain uses TRBV19 and TRBJ1-4, with TRBD1 matching over 8 bases. Germline CDR1 LNHDA, CDR2 SQIVND (reference sequence). The CDR3 loop spans 15 amino acids. J gave up 2 bases and V 7 bases, and 6 bases lay outside the gene matches. CDR3 amino acids: CASKTGVATNEKLFF. The CDR3 DNA sequence: TGTGCCAGTAAGACAGGGGTGGCGACTAATGAAAAACTGTTTTTT.

The rearrangement links TRBV5-4 to TRBJ2-6, with D hard to call. There are 15 residues in the CDR3. CDR1 and CDR2 (germline): SGHNT, YYREEE (reference sequence). The V gene lost 4 bases and the J gene lost 0 bases, with 8 bases spanning the gap. The CDR3 sequence: CASSPTSSGANVLTF. The CDR3 DNA sequence: TGTGCCAGCAGCCCTACGAGCTCTGGGGCCAACGTCCTGACTTTC.

This rearrangement joins TRBV4-2 to TRBJ1-5; D might be TRBD1 (6 bases). Trimming left V 0 bases short and J 5 bases short, with 11 bases between. There are 15 residues in the CDR3. Germline V gives CDR1 LGHNA, CDR2 YNFKEQ. The CDR3 reads CASSQDSTGHQPQHF. CDR3 in DNA: TGTGCCAGCAGCCAAGATTCGACAGGACATCAGCCCCAGCATTTT.

This clone was seen a single time. The rearrangement links TRBV20-1 to TRBJ1-3; D is ambiguous. CDR1 DFQATT and CDR2 SNEGSKA come from the germline V gene (reference sequence). V dropped 7 bases and J dropped 6 bases, with 10 bases sitting between them. CDR3 length: 11 residues. The CDR3 nucleotides are TGCAGTGTGGCAGCTTCAAACACCATATATTTT. Encoded protein: CSVAASNTIYF.

The chain combines TRBV27 with TRBJ2-2; 7 positions agree with TRBD1. Trimming took 3 bases from V and 2 from J; bases not matched to a gene: 9. Germline V lookup: CDR1 MNHEY, CDR2 SMNVEV (reference sequence). There are 17 residues in the CDR3. This CDR3 reads CASSFRRQGSNTGELFF. The CDR3 nucleotides read TGTGCCAGCAGTTTCCGAAGACAGGGTAGCAACACCGGGGAGCTGTTTTTT.

A single count supports this clone. The rearrangement joins TRBV14 to TRBJ2-5; no clear D gene. The ends were cut back, 0 bases at V and 5 bases at J, with 19 bases in the middle. The CDR3 covers 17 residues. The germline CDR1 and CDR2 sequences are SGHDN and FVKESK. CDR3 loop: CASSQDQAKQPRETQYF. The DNA of the CDR3 is TGTGCCAGCAGCCAAGATCAGGCCAAACAACCTCGGGAGACCCAGTACTTC. Filled out from reference TRBV14 and TRBJ2-5, the complete variable domain reads EAGVTQFPSHSVIEKGQTVTLRCDPISGHDNLYWYRRVMGKEIKFLLHFVKESKQDESGMPNNRFLAERTGGTYSTLKVQPAELEDSGVYFCASSQDQAKQPRETQYFGPGTRLLVL.

The chain recombines TRBV7-3 with TRBJ1-6; 7 bases are shared with TRBD1. The germline V gene encodes CDR1 SGHTA and CDR2 FQGTGA. The CDR3 spans 14 residues. J gave up 4 bases and V 5 bases, and 2 bases lay outside the gene matches. The CDR3 DNA follows: TGTGCCAGCAGCCCGGGACAGTATAATTCACCCCTCCACTTT. Translated: CASSPGQYNSPLHF. The variable domain in full, with the rest retrieved from reference TRBV7-3 and TRBJ1-6, is GAGVSQTPSNKVTEKGKYVELRCDPISGHTALYWYRQSLGQGPEFLIYFQGTGAADDSGLPNDRFFAVRPEGSVSTLKIQRTERGDSAVYLCASSPGQYNSPLHFGNGTRLTVT.